The 15 T cell receptor beta chains in this list originate from one sample, sequenced in a study of blood T cell repertoires in COVID-19. Only in-frame clones appear in the TCRdb table, and some are missing; sequencing was by immunoSEQ multiplex PCR. In the table there are around 280,000 clones, around nine tenths of which are singletons. Sequenced: PBMCs or T cells enriched from blood (not recorded which). The receptors were sampled from a woman aged 40 to 50 who had recovered from COVID-19.

This sequence joins TRBV6-2 or TRBV6-3 and TRBJ1-3; D may be TRBD1 (6 bases). This CDR3 has 17 amino acids. Per germline, CDR1 MNHEY and CDR2 SVGEGT. Trimming took 6 bases from V and 0 from J, leaving 18 bases between them. CDR3 in DNA: TGTGCCAGCAGCAAGTTCCCAGGGGCGAGCTCTGGAAACACCATATATTTT. It codes for CASSKFPGASSGNTIYF.

This clone was observed a handful of times. The genes are TRBV15 and TRBJ2-7; 7 positions agree with TRBD1. Trimming cost V 5 bases and J 1 base; bases outside gene matches: 8. This CDR3 region has 15 residues. CDR1 is LNHNV and CDR2 is YYDKDF in the germline V gene (reference sequence). This CDR3 is CATSVNRGGSYEQYF. The CDR3 region has the DNA TGTGCCACCAGCGTAAACAGGGGTGGGTCCTACGAGCAGTACTTC.

The chain couples TRBV12-3 or TRBV12-4 to TRBJ2-7; weak D call: TRBD2 (7 bases). The CDR3 is 12 residues long. The V gene lost 8 bases and the J gene lost 2 bases, with 10 bases spanning the gap. DNA of the CDR3: TGTGCCAGCGGGGGGGGCCCCTACGAGCAGTACTTC. It yields the protein CASGGGPYEQYF.

The chain employs TRBV2 and TRBJ2-3, with a tentative D call TRBD1 (5 bases). The CDR3 is made up of 14 amino acids. Germline-derived CDR1 and CDR2 are SNHLY and FYNNEI. The ends were cut back, 7 bases at V and 2 bases at J, with 13 bases in the middle. The CDR3 DNA reads TGTGCCAGCATGTATGGACAATCCACAGATACGCAGTATTTT. Protein product: CASMYGQSTDTQYF.

The rearrangement uses TRBV28 and TRBJ1-6, with 7 bases fitting TRBD1. The CDR3 spans 16 residues. V lost 8 bases to trimming and J lost 3 bases; unmatched junction nucleotides: 10. Germline CDR1 and CDR2: MDHEN and SYDVKM. The CDR3 is CASLSGTVLYNSPLHF. CDR3 bases: TGTGCCAGCCTTTCCGGGACAGTGCTCTATAATTCACCCCTCCACTTT.

The chain couples TRBV7-3 to TRBJ2-3, with TRBD2 identical over 9 bases. CDR1 and CDR2 from the germline V gene are SGHTA and FQGTGA. This CDR3 is built from 16 residues. With 2 bases clipped from V and 6 bases from J, the junction kept 9 bases outside the gene matches. As DNA, the CDR3 is TGTGCCAGCAGCTTACGGCGGGAGGGGAGAGGGGATACGCAGTATTTT. This codes for CASSLRREGRGDTQYF.

This chain joins TRBV6-2 or TRBV6-3 and TRBJ2-5; no clear D gene. Germline loops: CDR1 MNHEY, CDR2 SVGEGT. V was clipped by 5 bases and J by 7 bases, with 14 bases between them. This CDR3 has 13 residues. The CDR3 sequence: CASSQTWAGTQYF. As DNA, the CDR3 is TGTGCCAGCAGTCAGACCTGGGCTGGGACCCAGTACTTC.

This chain connects TRBV7-2 to TRBJ2-6; D not resolved. V was cut by 5 bases and J by 0 bases, with 17 bases left in between. Germline V lookup: CDR1 SGHTA, CDR2 FQGNSA. The CDR3 has 18 residues. CDR3 bases: TGTGCCAGCAGCCCCATCCCGAGGCCAAACTCTGGGGCCAACGTCCTGACTTTC. Translated: CASSPIPRPNSGANVLTF.

As to this clone: Distinct nucleotide sequences in the sample also encode this CDR3. This chain links TRBV6-2 or TRBV6-3 with TRBJ2-7; unclear D gene. This CDR3 contains 12 residues. Trimming took off 0 bases at V and 4 bases at J, with 4 bases between the two ends. From germline, CDR1 is MNHEY and CDR2 SVGEGT. The CDR3 DNA is TGTGCCAGCAGTTACTCTTCATACGAGCAGTACTTC. Amino acid sequence: CASSYSSYEQYF.

In the case of this clone: This sample includes further DNA sequences coding for the same CDR3. The chain uses TRBV7-3 and TRBJ2-2; D not certain. The V end lost 9 bases, the J end lost 5 bases, and 16 bases lay between the germline ends. Germline V CDR1 and CDR2: SGHTA, FQGTGA. The CDR3 totals 14 residues. CDR3 sequence reads: CASKESSGTGELFF. CDR3 DNA sequence: TGTGCCAGTAAAGAGTCATCGGGTACCGGGGAGCTGTTTTTT.

This chain joins TRBV10-3 and TRBJ1-6; D is possibly TRBD1 (6 bases). CDR1 is ENHRY and CDR2 is SYGVKD in the germline V gene. CDR3 length equals 13 residues. Trimming removed 11 bases at V and 4 bases at J, with 12 bases between. The CDR3 DNA sequence: TGTGCCGCCAGGACAGAGTATAATTCACCCCTCCACTTT. As protein: CAARTEYNSPLHF.

The chain recombines TRBV28 with TRBJ2-7; TRBD1 agrees at 9 bases. V shed 6 bases and J 5 bases; nucleotides not matched to a gene: 14. The CDR3 has 16 amino acids. Per the germline V gene, CDR1 is MDHEN and CDR2 is SYDVKM. The DNA of the CDR3 is TGTGCCAGCAGGCAAAAGGGACAGGGAGGGTGGCACGAGCAGTACTTC. It encodes CASRQKGQGGWHEQYF.

This clone appeared a single time. This chain uses TRBV7-3 with TRBJ2-1; TRBD2 is a possible D gene (6 bases). The CDR3 has 18 residues. V lost 5 bases and J 0 bases, leaving 20 bases between the germline ends. Germline CDR1 SGHTA, CDR2 FQGTGA. The CDR3 DNA follows: TGTGCCAGCAGCCGCCCCTCCCTGGGAGGCAACTCCTACAATGAGCAGTTCTTC. Translation: CASSRPSLGGNSYNEQFF.

The chain joins TRBV5-8 to TRBJ2-2, with D perhaps matching TRBD2 (5 bases). V lost 2 bases and J 2 bases, leaving 10 bases between the germline ends. The CDR3 covers 15 residues. Germline V gives CDR1 SGHTS, CDR2 YDEGEE. In nucleotides, the CDR3 is TGTGCCAGCAGCTTTCAACGGGGAAACACCGGGGAGCTGTTTTTT. Its translation: CASSFQRGNTGELFF. The variable domain in full, with the rest retrieved from reference TRBV5-8 and TRBJ2-2, is EAGVTQSPTHLIKTRGQQATLRCSPISGHTSVYWYQQALGLGLQFLLWYDEGEERNRGNFPPRFSGRQFPNYSSELNVNALELEDSALYLCASSFQRGNTGELFFGEGSRLTVL.

J is TRBJ1-6 and V is TRBV9; D not resolved. Germline assignment: CDR1 SGDLS and CDR2 YYNGEE. The V end lost 3 bases, the J end lost 10 bases, and 11 bases lay between the germline ends. This CDR3 is built from 13 residues. The CDR3 loop is CASSAQKWSPLHF. The CDR3, as DNA: TGTGCCAGCAGCGCCCAGAAATGGTCACCCCTCCACTTT.